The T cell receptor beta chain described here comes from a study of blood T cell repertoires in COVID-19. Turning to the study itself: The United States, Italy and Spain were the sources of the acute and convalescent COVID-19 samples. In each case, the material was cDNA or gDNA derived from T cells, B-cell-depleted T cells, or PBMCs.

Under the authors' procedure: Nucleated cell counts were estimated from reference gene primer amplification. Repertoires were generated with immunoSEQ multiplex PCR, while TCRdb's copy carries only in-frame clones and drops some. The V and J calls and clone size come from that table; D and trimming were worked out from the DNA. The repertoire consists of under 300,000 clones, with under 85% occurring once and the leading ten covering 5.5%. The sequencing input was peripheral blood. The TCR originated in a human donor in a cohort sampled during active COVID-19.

CDR3 coding DNA: TGTGCCAGCAGTTTGGCAGGGGGCGAGTACGAGCAGTACTTC. Encoded protein: CASSLAGGEYEQYF. The chain has TRBV27 and TRBJ2-7; 8 bases line up with TRBD1. The ends lost 3 bases at V and 4 bases at J; junction bases unmatched: 5. This CDR3 contains 14 residues. Germline V gene sequence: CDR1 MNHEY, CDR2 SMNVEV (reference sequence).